The sequence of this T cell receptor (beta chain) was determined in a study of shared clonotypes between healthy human individuals. About the study: The composition of the donors was a couple of women and a few men aged 18 to 49.

Per the original methods: Junction-only sequences without quality scores were provided by ImmunoSEQ, so filtering was different. The protocol was immunoSEQ multiplex PCR, while the TCRdb copy is restricted to in-frame clones and leaves out a portion. The D gene and trimming were derived from the DNA, and the V and J assignments and clone size from that table. The table shows around 750,000 clones, with under 80% occurring only once. CD4+ cells were split into CD45RA+ naive and CD45RA-negative memory subsets. Per germline, CDR1 SGHTS and CDR2 YDEGEE. V was pared by 4 bases and J by 2 bases, with 13 bases between. The CDR3 sequence is 15 residues long.

This chain connects TRBV5-8 to TRBJ1-3; no clear D. The clonotype originates from a woman aged 30 to 39 in good health. Sequenced input: memory CD4+ T cells sorted from blood. Subset described: CD45RA-negative fraction. CDR3 bases: TGTGCCAGCAGCCCCCGACATCGGACTGGAAACACCATATATTTT. Translating it yields CASSPRHRTGNTIYF.